This T cell receptor beta chain appears in the sequencing data of a study of cytomegalovirus exposure and HLA in healthy donors (dated by TCRdb to 2017 to 2019). About the study as a whole: According to an earlier analysis of a few hundred of the donors, 150 million to 200 million T cells yielded roughly 110 million unique TCR beta sequences and 250 to 350 Gb of sequence data. Typing coverage varied by locus: roughly 620-640 donors for A, B, C, DRB1 and DQB1; roughly 560 for DQA1; nearly 610 for DPA1; roughly 450 for DPB1. Genome-wide SNP genotypes for about three fifths of the roughly 700 donors were used in a later genetic analysis, which treated that subset as a discovery cohort. Every repertoire in the discovery cohort had been generated on one and the same sequencing platform. To study patterns of TCR occurrence, a later analysis re-analyzed previously published TCR beta repertoires from around 670 donors and added high-resolution HLA genotyping. The study combined high-throughput TCR immunosequencing, statistical association of individual TCRs with disease status, and machine learning to predict cytomegalovirus infection status. The aim of the study was to test whether cataloging public T cell receptors could identify signatures of past pathogen exposure. Roughly 5 DR-DQ haplotypes were handled as single units for association and clustering, since linkage in the cohort was strong. Roughly 300 gigabases of sequencing data and tens of millions of unique TCR sequences made up an early release that covered several hundred HLA-typed donors. Besides the first cohort of 666 subjects, a separate validation cohort made up of some 110 different subjects was used. HLA typing covered class I and class II loci at four-digit resolution. In an earlier analysis of a few hundred of the donors, high-throughput TCR beta sequencing was used to judge whether each TCR beta V gene segment behaved as functional or pseudogenic. On average, around 240,000 unique TCR beta nucleotide sequences were sequenced per donor among fewer than 500 genotyped donors of the cohort, with roughly 18% of those sequences being non-productive. Alongside the repertoire data, information on donor age, sex, ethnicity and CMV serostatus was compiled. Among the roughly 370 genotyped donors, around 81% belonged to the genetic ancestry cluster associated with self-reported Caucasian donors. The later analysis used no new phenotypic data to find candidate immune exposures, relying instead on TCR beta sequences and their occurrence across donors. Using immunosequencing, the study profiled T cell repertoires from about 620 subjects and related those repertoires to cytomegalovirus serostatus.

In total, fewer than 750 healthy bone marrow donors made up the cohort. At the time of sampling, all cohort members were nominally healthy, though unrecorded immune exposures were likely present. The donor tested CMV seronegative and was one of the 352 seronegative cohort members. Every donor gave a peripheral blood sample, and the peripheral blood mononuclear cells from that sample were used for TCR beta sequencing. Genomic DNA extraction from the blood cell samples was performed with the Qiagen DNeasy Blood Extraction Kit. The CDR3 holds 13 amino acids from the cysteine to the phenylalanine. Only the CDR3 portion is preserved as DNA: 39 bases, with reading frame beginning at the first base. V loses 6 bases of germline sequence and J loses 5 bases, and the interval between the two ends is 11 bases. As encoded in the germline V gene (reference sequence), CDR1 is LNHDA while CDR2 is SQIVND. The receptor library was made with the immunoSEQ multiplex PCR assay. For the multiplex PCR, a mixture combining 60 forward primers for TCR Vbeta segments and 13 reverse primers for TCR Jbeta segments was used. The CDR3 region of rearranged TCR beta genes was amplified from genomic DNA by a multiplex PCR assay. Amplified TCR beta libraries were sequenced as 87-base-pair reads on the Illumina HiSeq System. The paper's data handling went like this. Across the roughly 670 repertoires, a later analysis counted roughly 84 million unique TCR beta chains, roughly 11 million of which were shared by at least two donors. A nearest-neighbor algorithm error-corrected the raw reads and collapsed the reads into unique sequences, merging closely related sequences to remove PCR and sequencing errors. To assign V, D and J gene segments, CDR3 sequences were aligned to IMGT reference sequences. For a sequence to be retained, at least a six-nucleotide match to both a V gene segment and a J gene segment was required. A rearrangement counted as productive if the CDR3 had no stop codons and remained in frame with V and J, and every other rearrangement counted as non-productive. Following IMGT convention, CDR3 was defined as the stretch from the second conserved V-encoded cysteine up to the conserved J-encoded phenylalanine. The earlier analysis of about 620 of the donors excluded sequences that lacked an unambiguous match to a single V gene segment. In an earlier analysis of almost 600 of the donors, a V segment was called functional when productive rearrangements were above 56.7%, and segregating when the standard deviation between donors exceeded 5%. To diagnose cytomegalovirus status from the catalog of TCR beta chain sequences, a statistical classification framework was built. A later analysis assigned V and J genes by comparing TCR nucleotide sequences with IMGT/GENE-DB human TR gene sequences. Using the TCRdist pipeline, a later analysis assigned CDR3 sequences along with most-parsimonious VDJ recombination scenarios. In a later analysis, every TCR beta chain was defined by the combination of its CDR3 amino acid sequence and its V-gene family, and reads without a unique V-gene family were dropped. A later analysis removed 592 highly shared, low-generation-probability nucleotide sequences to deal with suspected cross-contamination and a sequencing artifact. For each public chain, a later analysis derived a clonal expansion index from normalized ranks of inferred template counts within each repertoire. Generation probabilities in a later analysis came from a VDJ recombination model fitted to out-of-frame rearrangements, and those results were checked against IGoR. Hypergeometric tests were used in a later analysis to score TCR-TCR, TCR-HLA and TCR-CMV co-occurrence, with a repertoire-size bias correction applied to the TCR pairs. A later analysis estimated false discovery rates by permuting HLA or CMV assignments 20 times. In a later analysis, co-occurring TCRs were grouped using DBSCAN, with TCRdist sequence similarity added in when clustering inside HLA-allele-positive subsets. Co-occurrence clustering excluded repertoires with fewer than 30,000 or more than 120,000 public chains, plus five with anomalous nucleotide sharing. TCRdb provides this immuneACCESS table in a form limited to in-frame rearrangements. Some clones are lacking; in checked studies, under half of them reflect an unresolved V gene, and why the rest are absent is not known. The D gene and trimming were derived from the DNA, and the V and J assignments and clone size from that table. This sample is represented by some 180,000 clones; 77% of them were singletons. About 1.5% of the sample lies in the top ten.

On this clone: Its binding antigen is unknown. Qualities for individual bases were not recorded, and no much larger clone is one base off.

What the study reported, not specific to this receptor: Cytomegalovirus status was reported to be diagnosed by the classifier with high specificity and sensitivity in both the original and validation cohorts. Three of the identified cytomegalovirus-associated TCR beta chains were confirmed in vitro to be specific for cytomegalovirus antigens. When HLA alleles, especially DR and DQ, strongly co-occurred, TCR associations were difficult to assign to individual alleles. The presence/absence analyses assumed that sequencing depth was roughly uniform across donors, and that assumption may not be true. A later analysis found that most CMV-associated TCR beta chains appeared HLA-restricted, with HLA associations seemingly driven largely by CMV exposure. At a false discovery rate of 0.05, a later analysis linked about 16,000 TCR beta sequences to specific HLA alleles. Several of the top co-occurrence clusters appeared to be linked to parvovirus B19, influenza, CMV and Epstein-Barr virus, according to a later analysis. In an earlier analysis of about 600 of the donors, most TCR beta V segments appeared in productive rearrangements about 87% or about 30% of the time, broadly matching IMGT annotations. An association between a missense DCLRE1C variant and V-gene and J-gene trimming of TCR beta chains was found in a later genetic analysis and replicated in an independent cohort. Because counts were too low, around 18 rarely observed V segments, including chromosome 9 orphons, were left out of the earlier analysis of several hundred of the donors. Linkage disequilibrium might explain the correlated functional status among segregating V segments, but an unknown experimental factor could not be ruled out. A cluster of highly shared sequence variants was judged likely to represent a technical artifact of the sequencing pipeline. A later analysis found that HLA-associated TCR beta chains were more clonally expanded and had lower generation probabilities than equally common non-associated chains. According to a later analysis, TCR association rates differed among HLA loci, with DRB1 alleles showing the most associated TCRs and HLA-C alleles showing the fewest. Because HLA typing was unavailable for some donors at each locus, only the typed subset was used in association tests. The authors suggested that the approach could potentially be extended to other disease states and immunological phenotypes. The 87-base-pair reads could not distinguish some IMGT-functional V segments, including TRBV6-2 and TRBV6-3, so those segments were excluded. A further reported finding was that TCR beta sequences accurately predicted the HLA-A and HLA-B alleles for most subjects in the first cohort. This cohort had only TCR beta chains sequenced, and the lack of alpha or paired-chain data limited which features could be detected. In a later genetic analysis, fewer N-insertions in productive TCRs were reported among donors in an Asian-associated ancestry cluster than the 666-donor mean. Immune exposure information for the cohort was limited to CMV serostatus. Most TCR sequences were seen in very few donors, while some public TCRs were found in many individuals. A total of about 180 TCR beta chains were listed by the study as associated with cytomegalovirus.

The source is a young man in good health and CMV-seronegative. The rearranged chain carries TRBV19 and TRBJ2-1; the D gene is possibly TRBD2, with 5 bases matching. Sequencing used PBMCs. The CDR3 in this case is CASSPDGNNEQFF. The DNA sequence is TGTGCCAGTAGCCCCGACGGGAACAATGAGCAGTTCTTC.